This T cell receptor beta chain was observed in a study of blood T cell repertoires in COVID-19. The germline V and J ends were trimmed by 8 bases and 6 bases, with 14 bases remaining between them. Germline CDR1 LNHDA, CDR2 SQIVND (reference sequence). CDR3 size: 14 residues. Sequencing was performed with immunoSEQ multiplex PCR; in TCRdb, only in-frame clones are kept and a portion is missing. This table holds fewer than 250,000 clones, 80% to 85% found once. The source is a woman aged 40 to 50 who had recovered from COVID-19. The sequenced material came from PBMCs or T cells enriched from blood (not recorded which). The V and J genes are TRBV19 and TRBJ1-6; D perhaps matches TRBD1 (6 bases). DNA for the CDR3: TGTGCCAGTTCCCGGACAGTCTCTAATTCACCCCTCCACTTT. It translates to CASSRTVSNSPLHF.